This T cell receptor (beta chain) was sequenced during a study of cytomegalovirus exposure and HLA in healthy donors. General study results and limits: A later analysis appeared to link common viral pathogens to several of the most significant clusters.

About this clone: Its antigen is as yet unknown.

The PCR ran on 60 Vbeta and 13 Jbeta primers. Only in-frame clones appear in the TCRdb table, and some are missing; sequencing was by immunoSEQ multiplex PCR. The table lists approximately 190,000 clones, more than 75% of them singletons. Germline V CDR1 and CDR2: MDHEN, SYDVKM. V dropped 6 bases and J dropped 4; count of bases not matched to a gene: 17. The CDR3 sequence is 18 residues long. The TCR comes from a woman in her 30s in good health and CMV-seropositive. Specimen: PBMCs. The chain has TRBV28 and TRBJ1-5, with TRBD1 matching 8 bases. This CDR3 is CASSPHLRTGRRNQPQHF. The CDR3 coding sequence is TGTGCCAGCAGCCCTCACCTCAGGACAGGGCGACGGAATCAGCCCCAGCATTTT.